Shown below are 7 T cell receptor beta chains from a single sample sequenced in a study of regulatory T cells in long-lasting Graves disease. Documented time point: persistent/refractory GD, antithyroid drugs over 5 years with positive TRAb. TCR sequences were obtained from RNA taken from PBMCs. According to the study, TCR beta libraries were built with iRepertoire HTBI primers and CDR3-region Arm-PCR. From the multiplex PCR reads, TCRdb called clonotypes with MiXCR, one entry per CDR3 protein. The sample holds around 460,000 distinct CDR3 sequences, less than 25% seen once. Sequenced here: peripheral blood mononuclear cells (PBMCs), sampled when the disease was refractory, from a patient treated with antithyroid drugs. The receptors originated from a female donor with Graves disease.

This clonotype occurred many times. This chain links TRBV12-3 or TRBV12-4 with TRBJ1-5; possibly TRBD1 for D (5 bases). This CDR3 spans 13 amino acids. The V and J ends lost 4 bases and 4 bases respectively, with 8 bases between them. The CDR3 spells CASSYNRNQPQHF. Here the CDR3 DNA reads TGTGCCAGCAGTTACAACAGGAATCAGCCCCAGCATTTT.

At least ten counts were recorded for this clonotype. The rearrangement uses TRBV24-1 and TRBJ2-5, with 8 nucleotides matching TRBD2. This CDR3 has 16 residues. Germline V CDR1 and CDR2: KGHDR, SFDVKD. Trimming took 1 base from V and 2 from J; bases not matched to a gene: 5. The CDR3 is CATSDFGGGGQETQYF. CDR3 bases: TGTGCCACCAGTGATTTCGGGGGGGGAGGTCAAGAGACCCAGTACTTC.

CDR3 nucleotide sequence: TGTGCCAGCAGCCCCCTGTCCGGGCTGACGAACACTGAAGCTTTCTTT. The encoded protein is CASSPLSGLTNTEAFF. The chain couples TRBV2 to TRBJ1-1; the D is unclear. The germline V and J ends were trimmed by 6 bases and 1 base, with 18 bases remaining between them. This CDR3 has 16 residues. CDR1 is SNHLY, CDR2 FYNNEI, per germline.

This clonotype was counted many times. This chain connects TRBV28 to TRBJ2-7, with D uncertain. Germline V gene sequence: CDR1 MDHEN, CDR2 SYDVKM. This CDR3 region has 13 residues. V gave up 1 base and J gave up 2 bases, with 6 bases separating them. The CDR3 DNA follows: TGTGCCAGCAGTTTATCCTCCCCCTACGAGCAGTACTTC. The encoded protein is CASSLSSPYEQYF.

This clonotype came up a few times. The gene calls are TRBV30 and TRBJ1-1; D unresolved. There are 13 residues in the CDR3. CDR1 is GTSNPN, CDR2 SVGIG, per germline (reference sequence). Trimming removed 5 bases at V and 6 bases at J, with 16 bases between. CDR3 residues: CAWAPIWGPEAFF. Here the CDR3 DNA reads TGTGCCTGGGCCCCAATTTGGGGTCCTGAAGCTTTCTTT. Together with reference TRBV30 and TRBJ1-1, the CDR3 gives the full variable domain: SQTIHQWPATLVQPVGSPLSLECTVEGTSNPNLYWYRQAAGRGLQLLFYSVGIGQISSEVPQNLSASRPQDRQFILSSKKLLLSDSGFYLCAWAPIWGPEAFFGQGTRLTVV.

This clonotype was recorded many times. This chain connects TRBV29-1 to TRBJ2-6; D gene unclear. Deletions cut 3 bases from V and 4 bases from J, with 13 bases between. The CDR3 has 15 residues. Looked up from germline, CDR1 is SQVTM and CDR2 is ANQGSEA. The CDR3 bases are TGCAGCGTTGAGAAGACGCCCTTAGGGGCCAACGTCCTGACTTTC. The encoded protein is CSVEKTPLGANVLTF.

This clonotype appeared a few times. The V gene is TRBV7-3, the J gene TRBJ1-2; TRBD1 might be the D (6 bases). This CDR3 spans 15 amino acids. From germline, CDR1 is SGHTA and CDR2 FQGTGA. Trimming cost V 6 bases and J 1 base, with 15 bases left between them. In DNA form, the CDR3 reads TGTGCCAGCAGGAGGAGTGGGACACTTAACTATGGCTACACCTTC. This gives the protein CASRRSGTLNYGYTF. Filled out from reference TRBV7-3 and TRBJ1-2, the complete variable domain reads GAGVSQTPSNKVTEKGKYVELRCDPISGHTALYWYRQSLGQGPEFLIYFQGTGAADDSGLPNDRFFAVRPEGSVSTLKIQRTERGDSAVYLCASRRSGTLNYGYTFGSGTRLTVV.